The 4 T cell receptor beta chains below all came from one sample that was sequenced in a study of blood T cell repertoires in COVID-19. Only in-frame clones appear in the TCRdb table, and some are missing; sequencing was by immunoSEQ multiplex PCR. The data contain about 76,000 clones, about 90% of them singletons. The specimen was peripheral blood. Every receptor here comes from a man in his forties or fifties with active COVID-19.

The CDR3 region has the DNA TGCGCCAGCAGTGAGTACCGGGACAGGGGGGCGGCTTTCTTT. This sequence encodes CASSEYRDRGAAFF. The J gene is TRBJ1-1, the V gene TRBV10-2; 11 positions match TRBD1. V lost 1 base and J lost 11; bases outside the gene matches: 6. This CDR3 contains 14 residues. Germline lookup yields CDR1 WSHSY and CDR2 SAAADI.

The genes are TRBV6-2 or TRBV6-3 and TRBJ1-2, with 9 bases fitting TRBD1. This CDR3 is built from 17 residues. Germline CDR1 reads MNHEY; CDR2 reads SVGEGT. V shed 5 bases and J 5 bases; nucleotides not matched to a gene: 15. CDR3 in DNA: TGTGCCAGCAGTGACGCCGGGACAGGGACTGGTCCGTATGGCTACACCTTC. Amino acid sequence: CASSDAGTGTGPYGYTF.

The chain has TRBV7-9 and TRBJ2-7, with D perhaps matching TRBD2 (5 bases). The V and J ends lost 6 bases and 6 bases respectively, with 15 bases between them. This CDR3 spans 13 amino acids. CDR1 and CDR2 (germline): SEHNR, FQNEAQ (reference sequence). The CDR3 nucleotides read TGTGCCAGCAGTATAGGGAATAGCGTCGAGCAGTACTTC. Its translation: CASSIGNSVEQYF.

This rearrangement joins TRBV24-1 to TRBJ2-5; 9 positions agree with TRBD2. CDR1 is KGHDR, CDR2 SFDVKD, per germline. The CDR3 sequence is 15 residues long. The V segment lost 4 bases and the J segment 5 bases; nucleotides outside the gene matches: 7. CDR3 coding DNA: TGTGCCACCAGTGAAACAGGACTAGCGCATGAGACCCAGTACTTC. Translating it yields CATSETGLAHETQYF.